The sequence of this TCR beta chain was determined in a study of T cells in Graves' hyperthyroidism and ophthalmopathy. Study-level findings and limits: Most thyroid clonotypes that were expanded above 0.001 also turned up in blood. Onset of ophthalmopathy came a median roughly 6.5 months after the model predicted it.

This clonotype was seen repeatedly, ten times or more. Its antigen is still unknown. From germline, CDR1 is SEHNR and CDR2 FQNEAQ (reference sequence). This CDR3 is 16 amino acids long. V lost 2 bases and J lost 5; bases outside the gene matches: 9. RNA transcripts were the template for amplifying TCR beta CDR3 regions. The TCR CDR3 first-round RT-PCR relied on the HTBI primer set. TCRdb reanalysed the multiplex PCR reads using MiXCR and keeps one entry per CDR3 protein. Among fewer than 350,000 distinct CDR3 sequences, around 18% were seen once, and the ten largest hold around 16%. This chain uses TRBV7-9 with TRBJ2-7, with TRBD2 matching over 10 bases. The sequence was collected from a woman aged 40-49 years with Graves' ophthalmopathy. Sequencing input: blood. CDR3: CASSLSGSGRSHEQYF. The CDR3 DNA follows: TGTGCCAGCAGCTTATCTGGTAGCGGGAGGTCCCACGAGCAGTACTTC.